This T cell receptor beta chain emerged from a study of blood T cell repertoires in COVID-19. Background on the study: Specimens from acute and convalescent COVID-19 originated in the United States, Italy and Spain. Sources were T cells, B-cell-depleted T cells, or PBMCs; the material itself was cDNA or gDNA.

Deletions cut 4 bases from V and 0 bases from J, with 13 bases between. Germline V CDR1 and CDR2: MNHEY, SMNVEV (reference sequence). The CDR3 runs 17 residues. As processed by the authors: How many nucleated cells were present was estimated from reference gene primer amplification. Assay used: immunoSEQ multiplex PCR; TCRdb lists only in-frame clones, some missing. V, J and clone size reflect that table, while D and trimming were determined from the DNA. The sample includes about 330,000 clones, approximately 88% of them seen just once. This clonotype was obtained from a woman aged 45-65 years with active or convalescent COVID-19. Input material: peripheral blood. V gene TRBV27 combines with J gene TRBJ2-6; D may be TRBD1 (6 bases). The CDR3 reads CASSSAGVISGANVLTF. The CDR3 nucleotides are TGTGCCAGCAGTTCGGCAGGGGTCATCTCTGGGGCCAACGTCCTGACTTTC.